Listed here are 28 T cell receptor beta chains from one sample, sequenced in a study of T cell repertoires in cytomegalovirus infection. Via MiXCR, TCRdb re-called the reads, giving one row per CDR3 protein. Here the sample spans about 180,000 distinct CDR3 sequences, around an eighth being singletons. The specimen sequenced was PBMCs. Receptors were obtained from a human donor in good health (CMV status not recorded). Some clones in this sample may be carry-over from other donors' samples.

The V and J genes are TRBV6-6 and TRBJ2-7, with unresolved D. This CDR3 is 14 amino acids long. With 2 bases removed from V and 1 base from J, the gap between germline ends came to 9 bases. Germline values: CDR1 MNHNY, CDR2 SVGAGI (reference sequence). CDR3 in DNA: TGTGCCAGCAGTTACAGGGCTAGATCCTACGAGCAGTACTTC. Amino acid sequence: CASSYRARSYEQYF.

This clonotype was counted a few times. This chain links TRBV19 with TRBJ1-5; possible D gene TRBD1, 5 bases. The V gene's germline CDR1 is LNHDA and CDR2 SQIVND (reference sequence). V lost 6 bases, J lost 3 bases, and 15 bases lay in between. CDR3 size: 15 residues. The CDR3 coding sequence is TGTGCCAGTAGCTTTCCGGGACGGAACAATCAGCCCCAGCATTTT. This translates into CASSFPGRNNQPQHF.

The rearrangement uses TRBV2 and TRBJ2-5; 8 nucleotides match TRBD1. Germline CDR1 SNHLY, CDR2 FYNNEI. The CDR3 runs 13 residues. After removal of 4 bases from V and 7 bases from J, the junction contained 5 bases not matched to a gene. CDR3 sequence: CASSGTGSSTQYF. The CDR3 nucleotides read TGTGCCAGCAGTGGGACAGGGTCGTCGACCCAGTACTTC.

The chain links TRBV7-9 to TRBJ1-5, with D possibly matching TRBD1 (5 bases). V lost 8 bases and J 0 bases, leaving 17 bases between the germline ends. The length of the CDR3 is 16 residues. Germline V CDR1 and CDR2: SEHNR, FQNEAQ (reference sequence). CDR3 sequence reads: CASAKGLGISNQPQHF. The CDR3 bases are TGTGCCAGCGCCAAGGGGTTGGGGATTAGCAATCAGCCCCAGCATTTT. The variable domain in full, with the rest retrieved from reference TRBV7-9 and TRBJ1-5, is DTGVSQNPRHKITKRGQNVTFRCDPISEHNRLYWYRQTLGQGPEFLTYFQNEAQLEKSRLLSDRFSAERPKGSFSTLEIQRTEQGDSAMYLCASAKGLGISNQPQHFGDGTRLSIL.

In this sample, this clonotype turned up many times. The genes are TRBV28 and TRBJ1-5; 8 positions agree with TRBD1. V dropped 5 bases and J dropped 4; count of bases not matched to a gene: 7. Germline-derived CDR1 and CDR2 are MDHEN and SYDVKM. CDR3 length: 15 residues. The CDR3 loop is CASSTGQGRNQPQHF. The CDR3 bases are TGTGCCAGCAGTACCGGACAGGGAAGGAATCAGCCCCAGCATTTT.

In regard to this clonotype: This may be a read error: a much more frequent sequence differs by one nucleotide. V usage is TRBV7-4 and J usage is TRBJ1-1; perhaps TRBD1 as D (6 bases). V lost 3 bases and J lost 3, with 14 bases in between. Looked up from germline, CDR1 is SGHVT and CDR2 is SQSDAQ. The CDR3 is 15 amino acids. CDR3 sequence: CASSFGRGRDTEAFF. For the CDR3, the DNA is TGTGCCAGCAGCTTTGGACGGGGGCGGGACACTGAAGCTTTCTTT. The whole variable domain, filled in from reference TRBV7-4 and TRBJ1-1, reads GAGVSQSPRYKVAKRGRDVALRCDSISGHVTLYWYRQTLGQGSEVLTYSQSDAQRDKSGRPSGRFSAERPERSVSTLKIQRTEQGDSAVYLCASSFGRGRDTEAFFGQGTRLTVV.

Here the CDR3 DNA reads TGTGCCTGGAATGCGGGCATAAGGACCGGGGAGCTGTTTTTT. Protein product: CAWNAGIRTGELFF. V gene TRBV30 combines with J gene TRBJ2-2; D possibly corresponds to TRBD2 (5 bases). V lost 4 bases and J lost 5, with 14 bases in between. This CDR3 contains 14 residues. Looked up from germline, CDR1 is GTSNPN and CDR2 is SVGIG (reference sequence). The full variable domain, with the rest looked up from reference TRBV30 and TRBJ2-2, is SQTIHQWPATLVQPVGSPLSLECTVEGTSNPNLYWYRQAAGRGLQLLFYSVGIGQISSEVPQNLSASRPQDRQFILSSKKLLLSDSGFYLCAWNAGIRTGELFFGEGSRLTVL.

The chain combines TRBV3-1 with TRBJ2-1; D remains ambiguous. Trimming shortened V by 3 bases and J by 9 bases, and 12 bases separated the two germline ends. Looked up from germline, CDR1 is LGHDT and CDR2 is YNNKEL (reference sequence). The CDR3 loop spans 13 amino acids. The CDR3 here is CASSQSSGGEQFF. CDR3 sequence (DNA): TGTGCCAGCAGCCAGAGTAGTGGTGGTGAGCAGTTCTTC.

This clonotype was seen many times. The chain uses TRBV20-1 and TRBJ2-5; D ambiguous. This CDR3 region has 14 residues. The germline V gene has CDR1 DFQATT and CDR2 SNEGSKA (reference sequence). Trimming left V 3 bases short and J 1 base short, with 12 bases between. The CDR3 region is CSASEVRTQETQYF. CDR3 bases: TGCAGTGCTAGTGAGGTCAGGACCCAAGAGACCCAGTACTTC.

This clonotype showed up just a few times. The rearrangement joins TRBV18 to TRBJ2-3; weak D call: TRBD2 (6 bases). Trimming left V 4 bases short and J 0 bases short, with 11 bases between. The CDR3 totals 15 residues. Germline lookup yields CDR1 KGHSH and CDR2 LQKENI. The CDR3 spells CASSQGAGSTDTQYF. The CDR3 DNA follows: TGTGCCAGCTCACAAGGGGCGGGAAGCACAGATACGCAGTATTTT.

This clonotype appeared a few times. The V call is TRBV2, the J call TRBJ2-7; D uncertain. This CDR3 has 14 amino acids. Per the germline V gene, CDR1 is SNHLY and CDR2 is FYNNEI. V was shortened by 4 bases and J by 3 bases, with 13 bases between the two germline ends. The CDR3 protein is CASSGQAQFYEQYF. DNA of the CDR3: TGTGCCAGCAGTGGGCAGGCCCAGTTCTACGAGCAGTACTTC.

V is TRBV29-1 and J is TRBJ1-2; 7 bases align to TRBD1. CDR3 length: 9 amino acids. In germline, CDR1 is SQVTM, CDR2 ANQGSEA. The junction had 6 bases not matched to a gene; V was cut back by 6 bases and J by 14 bases. The CDR3 is CSVEGTVTF. For the CDR3, the DNA is TGCAGCGTCGAGGGGACAGTGACCTTC.

This clonotype was detected a few times. The chain carries TRBV28 and TRBJ2-7, with 12 positions matching TRBD1. The CDR3 runs to 14 residues. Unmatched junction bases numbered 5, after V lost 7 bases and J lost 4 bases. Germline CDR1 reads MDHEN; CDR2 reads SYDVKM. The CDR3 nucleotides read TGTGCCAGCACCAGGGACAGGGGGCGGTACGAGCAGTACTTC. Translated, it gives CASTRDRGRYEQYF.

The J gene is TRBJ2-1, the V gene TRBV28, with a weak D call TRBD1 (5 bases). The CDR3 is 12 residues long. The germline gives CDR1 MDHEN, CDR2 SYDVKM. V was pared by 8 bases and J by 3 bases, with 8 bases between. The DNA of the CDR3 is TGTGCCAGCTTGCAGGGCTACAATGAGCAGTTCTTC. It yields the protein CASLQGYNEQFF.

This clonotype was detected ten times or more. The J gene is TRBJ2-1, the V gene TRBV7-2; 11 bases fit TRBD1. The trim removed 1 base at V and 2 bases at J, leaving 4 bases unmatched. Germline-derived CDR1 and CDR2 are SGHTA and FQGNSA. The CDR3 is 17 residues long. The CDR3: CASSLVGTGGTYNEQFF. CDR3 nucleotide sequence: TGTGCCAGCAGCTTAGTAGGGACAGGGGGGACCTACAATGAGCAGTTCTTC.

This clonotype has at least ten counts. The rearrangement uses TRBV10-3 and TRBJ1-5; no definite D call. Trimming removed 11 bases at V and 4 bases at J, with 18 bases between. The CDR3 contains 14 residues. The germline gives CDR1 ENHRY, CDR2 SYGVKD. Written as DNA, the CDR3 is TGTGCCGCGGCCGGAGTCCTGGGGAATCAGCCCCAGCATTTT. Residues: CAAAGVLGNQPQHF.

The chain links TRBV29-1 to TRBJ2-3; 8 bases fit TRBD2. Germline V CDR1 and CDR2: SQVTM, ANQGSEA. The CDR3 loop spans 15 amino acids. The V segment lost 7 bases and the J segment 2 bases; nucleotides outside the gene matches: 11. The CDR3 bases are TGCAGCGGGGAACTACTAGCGGCCGTCACAGATACGCAGTATTTT. Translated: CSGELLAAVTDTQYF.

This clonotype was detected many times. The V gene is TRBV7-6, the J gene TRBJ2-1; unclear D gene. In germline, CDR1 is SGHVS, CDR2 FNYEAQ. The germline V and J ends were trimmed by 1 base and 3 bases, with 4 bases remaining between them. This CDR3 comprises 13 residues. In DNA form, the CDR3 reads TGTGCCAGCAGCTTAGAACTCTACAATGAGCAGTTCTTC. Translating it yields CASSLELYNEQFF.

This clonotype has more than one count but fewer than ten. This chain uses TRBV10-2 with TRBJ2-3; the D is unclear. CDR1 and CDR2 from the germline V gene are WSHSY and SAAADI. This CDR3 has 12 residues. V dropped 6 bases and J dropped 9 bases, with 13 bases sitting between them. The CDR3 region has the DNA TGCGCCAGCAGGACGGCCCGCTTAACGCAGTATTTT. It translates to CASRTARLTQYF.

This clonotype has a count of ten or more. The rearrangement joins TRBV7-8 to TRBJ2-1, with 12 bases matching TRBD2. CDR1 and CDR2 (germline): SGHVS, FQNEAQ. The J segment lost 7 bases and the V segment lost 5 bases, leaving 9 bases of the junction unmatched. The CDR3 is 16 residues long. Written as DNA, the CDR3 is TGTGCCAGCAGCCAACCGCTAGCGGGAGGGAAAAATGAGCAGTTCTTC. This sequence encodes CASSQPLAGGKNEQFF.

This clonotype was counted many times. V and J are TRBV10-3 and TRBJ2-1, with D perhaps TRBD2 (5 bases). The CDR3 consists of 14 residues. Deletions cut 8 bases from V and 0 bases from J, with 11 bases between. Germline V lookup: CDR1 ENHRY, CDR2 SYGVKD. This CDR3 is CAIGLRDSYNEQFF. CDR3 in DNA: TGTGCCATCGGACTCCGGGACTCCTACAATGAGCAGTTCTTC.

This rearrangement joins TRBV10-3 to TRBJ2-1; D tentatively fits TRBD1 or TRBD2 (5 bases each). Germline CDR1 is ENHRY and CDR2 is SYGVKD. Trimming took off 6 bases at V and 6 bases at J, with 12 bases between the two ends. This CDR3 contains 13 residues. This chain's CDR3 is CAIRTGAGNEQFF. DNA for the CDR3: TGTGCCATCAGGACTGGGGCGGGCAATGAGCAGTTCTTC.

The CDR3 is CAISEAVLNTEAFF. The CDR3 DNA reads TGTGCCATCAGTGAGGCTGTTTTGAACACTGAAGCTTTCTTT. The chain joins TRBV10-3 to TRBJ1-1, with D uncertain. This CDR3 spans 14 amino acids. The V gene lost 2 bases and the J gene lost 0 bases, with 7 bases spanning the gap. Per germline, CDR1 ENHRY and CDR2 SYGVKD.

The chain recombines TRBV7-9 with TRBJ2-7, with no clear D. Per germline, CDR1 SEHNR and CDR2 FQNEAQ (reference sequence). The ends were cut back, 6 bases at V and 5 bases at J, with 14 bases in the middle. The CDR3 is 13 amino acids. This chain's CDR3 is CASRRASEDEQYF. CDR3 coding DNA: TGTGCCAGCAGAAGGGCCTCGGAAGACGAGCAGTACTTC.

This clonotype was counted between two and nine times. The chain carries TRBV2 and TRBJ2-3; no firm D call. V dropped 6 bases and J dropped 2 bases, with 6 bases sitting between them. CDR1 is SNHLY and CDR2 is FYNNEI in the germline V gene. The CDR3 has 12 residues. CDR3 residues: CASSQVTDTQYF. The CDR3 DNA follows: TGTGCCAGCAGCCAAGTCACAGATACGCAGTATTTT.

The gene calls are TRBV3-1 and TRBJ1-4; D is possibly TRBD1 (5 bases). From germline, CDR1 is LGHDT and CDR2 YNNKEL (reference sequence). Trimming took off 5 bases at V and 5 bases at J, with 18 bases between the two ends. The CDR3 is 16 amino acids. CDR3 bases: TGTGCCAGCAGCAGGGACTCGACTCCTTGGAATGAAAAACTGTTTTTT. Residues: CASSRDSTPWNEKLFF.

CDR3 nucleotide sequence: TGCAGCGTTGTCGCAGACCACCCCACTGAAGCTTTCTTT. Its translation is CSVVADHPTEAFF. J is TRBJ1-1 and V is TRBV29-1; D ambiguous. Germline V gene data show CDR1 as SQVTM and CDR2 as ANQGSEA. V shed 4 bases and J shed 4 bases, with 13 bases lying between them. The CDR3 runs to 13 residues. Full variable domain (rest looked up from reference TRBV29-1 and TRBJ1-1): SAVISQKPSRDICQRGTSLTIQCQVDSQVTMMFWYRQQPGQSLTLIATANQGSEATYESGFVIDKFPISRPNLTFSTLTVSNMSPEDSSIYLCSVVADHPTEAFFGQGTRLTVV.

The chain couples TRBV6-2 or TRBV6-3 to TRBJ2-5; D gene ambiguous. The CDR3 totals 14 residues. Germline CDR1 reads MNHEY; CDR2 reads SVGEGT. The V gene lost 2 bases and the J gene lost 0 bases, with 7 bases spanning the gap. In DNA, the CDR3 is TGTGCCAGCAGTTACCAACCGTACCAAGAGACCCAGTACTTC. It encodes CASSYQPYQETQYF.